The present T cell receptor beta chain was sequenced within a study of vaccination effects on CD4 cells after COVID-19. This clone occurred once. Its matching antigen is unknown. After around 10 days in culture, the CD4+ T cells were isolated. No vaccinee had earlier SARS-CoV-2 infection, and nucleocapsid antibodies were negative. Trimming removed 3 bases at V and 2 bases at J, with 8 bases between. In germline, CDR1 is SGHRS, CDR2 YFSETQ. The length of the CDR3 is 14 residues. Assay: immunoSEQ multiplex PCR; the TCRdb copy retains only in-frame clones and omits some. The sample has more than 35,000 clones; around 67% are singletons.

J is TRBJ1-4 and V is TRBV5-1; D is possibly TRBD1 (5 bases). Sequenced material: CD4+ T cells from PBMCs cultured without peptide, taken before COVID-19 vaccination. The TCR was taken from a human donor who received a COVID-19 vaccine. The CDR3 is CASSSDMTNEKLFF. The DNA for the CDR3 is TGCGCCAGCAGCTCGGACATGACTAATGAAAAACTGTTTTTT.